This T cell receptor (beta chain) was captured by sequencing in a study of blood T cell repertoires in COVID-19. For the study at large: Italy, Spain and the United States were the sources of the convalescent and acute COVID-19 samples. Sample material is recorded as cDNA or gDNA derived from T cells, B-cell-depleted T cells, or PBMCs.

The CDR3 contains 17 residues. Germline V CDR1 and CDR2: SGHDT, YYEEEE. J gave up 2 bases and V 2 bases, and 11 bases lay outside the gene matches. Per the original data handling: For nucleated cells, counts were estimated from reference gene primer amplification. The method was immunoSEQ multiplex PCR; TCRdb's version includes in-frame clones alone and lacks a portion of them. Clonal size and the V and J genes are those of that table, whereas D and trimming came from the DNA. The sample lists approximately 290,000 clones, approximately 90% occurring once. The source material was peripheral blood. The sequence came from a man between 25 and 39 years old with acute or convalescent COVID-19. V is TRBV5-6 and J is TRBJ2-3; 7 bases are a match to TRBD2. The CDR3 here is CASSLGGWAGVTDTQYF. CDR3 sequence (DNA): TGTGCCAGCAGCTTAGGCGGTTGGGCGGGGGTCACAGATACGCAGTATTTT. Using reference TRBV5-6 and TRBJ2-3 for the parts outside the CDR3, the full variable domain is DAGVTQSPTHLIKTRGQQVTLRCSPKSGHDTVSWYQQALGQGPQFIFQYYEEEERQRGNFPDRFSGHQFPNYSSELNVNALLLGDSALYLCASSLGGWAGVTDTQYFGPGTRLTVL.